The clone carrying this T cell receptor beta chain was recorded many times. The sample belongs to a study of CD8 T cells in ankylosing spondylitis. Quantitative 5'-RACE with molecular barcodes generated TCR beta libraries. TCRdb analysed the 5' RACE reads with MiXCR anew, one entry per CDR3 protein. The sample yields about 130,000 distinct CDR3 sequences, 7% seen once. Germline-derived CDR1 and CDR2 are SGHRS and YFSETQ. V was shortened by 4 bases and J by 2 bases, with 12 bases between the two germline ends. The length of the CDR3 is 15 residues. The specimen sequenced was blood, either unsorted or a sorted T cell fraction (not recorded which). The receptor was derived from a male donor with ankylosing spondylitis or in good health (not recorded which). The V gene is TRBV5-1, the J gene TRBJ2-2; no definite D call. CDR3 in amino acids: CASSPSPFNTGELFF. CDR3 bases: TGCGCCAGCAGCCCCTCGCCCTTTAACACCGGGGAGCTGTTTTTT.